Listed here are 14 T cell receptor beta chains from one sample, sequenced in a study of cytomegalovirus exposure and HLA in healthy donors. Clones were sequenced by immunoSEQ multiplex PCR, and TCRdb holds only the in-frame ones, with some missing. The sample records 90,000 or so clones, 85% being singletons. Sequenced: PBMCs. All receptors come from a man younger than 30 in good health and CMV-seropositive.

The chain carries TRBV6-1 and TRBJ1-1; D is undetermined. This CDR3 has 14 amino acids. Germline values: CDR1 MNHNS, CDR2 SASEGT. Trimming left V 7 bases short and J 4 bases short, with 16 bases between. The CDR3 loop reads CASTFRTRGTEAFF. For the CDR3, the DNA is TGTGCCAGCACGTTCCGTACCCGGGGCACTGAAGCTTTCTTT.

The genes are TRBV2 and TRBJ1-1; D gene ambiguous. The germline CDR1 and CDR2 sequences are SNHLY and FYNNEI. Trimming stripped 5 bases from V and 6 bases from J, with 7 bases between. The length of the CDR3 is 11 residues. The DNA for the CDR3 is TGTGCCAGCAGTCTCGAGTCTGAAGCTTTCTTT. Its translation: CASSLESEAFF. The full variable domain, its missing parts supplied by reference TRBV2 and TRBJ1-1, is EPEVTQTPSHQVTQMGQEVILRCVPISNHLYFYWYRQILGQKVEFLVSFYNNEISEKSEIFDDQFSVERPDGSNFTLKIRSTKLEDSAMYFCASSLESEAFFGQGTRLTVV.

The chain uses TRBV5-1 and TRBJ1-1; weak D call: TRBD1 (5 bases). The CDR3 consists of 13 residues. Germline V lookup: CDR1 SGHRS, CDR2 YFSETQ. Trimming shortened V by 4 bases and J by 0 bases, and 7 bases separated the two germline ends. The CDR3 DNA reads as TGCGCCAGCAGCAAGGGGATGAACACTGAAGCTTTCTTT. Translated: CASSKGMNTEAFF. The full variable domain, rest sourced from reference TRBV5-1 and TRBJ1-1, is KAGVTQTPRYLIKTRGQQVTLSCSPISGHRSVSWYQQTPGQGLQFLFEYFSETQRNKGNFPGRFSGRQFSNSRSEMNVSTLELGDSALYLCASSKGMNTEAFFGQGTRLTVV.

The genes are TRBV5-4 and TRBJ1-2, with 11 bases identical to TRBD1. Germline assignment: CDR1 SGHNT and CDR2 YYREEE (reference sequence). The V and J ends lost 0 bases and 5 bases, in that order; junction bases with no gene match: 6. The CDR3 length is 16 residues. In nucleotides, the CDR3 is TGTGCCAGCAGCTTGGGGACAGGGGGCGGATTGTATGGCTACACCTTC. Amino acid sequence: CASSLGTGGGLYGYTF.

The chain carries TRBV27 and TRBJ2-7, with D perhaps TRBD2 (5 bases). Per germline, CDR1 MNHEY and CDR2 SMNVEV (reference sequence). The V gene lost 5 bases and the J gene lost 2 bases, with 13 bases spanning the gap. The CDR3 consists of 14 residues. CDR3 sequence: CASSDWTDTYEQYF. DNA of the CDR3: TGTGCCAGCAGTGACTGGACTGACACCTACGAGCAGTACTTC.

The chain has TRBV5-1 and TRBJ1-4; TRBD1 matches at 10 bases. After removal of 4 bases from V and 8 bases from J, the junction contained 11 bases not matched to a gene. The CDR3 contains 16 residues. Per the germline V gene, CDR1 is SGHRS and CDR2 is YFSETQ. The CDR3 here is CASSTTGGLEGEKLFF. CDR3 in DNA: TGCGCCAGCAGCACGACAGGGGGCTTGGAAGGGGAAAAACTGTTTTTT.

CDR3: CASHRQGPLDTQYF. CDR3 bases: TGTGCCAGCCATCGACAGGGCCCTCTGGATACGCAGTATTTT. The chain combines TRBV5-5 with TRBJ2-3; 7 bases are shared with TRBD1. The CDR3 totals 14 residues. V was clipped by 7 bases and J by 6 bases; unmatched bases: 11. CDR1 and CDR2 (germline): SGHKS, YYEKEE (reference sequence). Full variable domain (remainder filled in from reference TRBV5-5 and TRBJ2-3): DAGVTQSPTHLIKTRGQQVTLRCSPISGHKSVSWYQQVLGQGPQFIFQYYEKEERGRGNFPDRFSARQFPNYSSELNVNALLLGDSALYLCASHRQGPLDTQYFGPGTRLTVL.

This clone was seen just once. The CDR3 sequence is CASSQESINSGNTIYF. CDR3 sequence (DNA): TGCGCCAGCAGCCAAGAGTCAATCAACTCTGGAAACACCATATATTTT. The rearrangement uses TRBV4-1 and TRBJ1-3; unclear D gene. The CDR3 runs 16 residues. Germline V gives CDR1 MGHRA, CDR2 YSYEKL. V was cut by 0 bases and J by 0 bases, with 9 bases left in between.

The chain joins TRBV6-4 to TRBJ2-1; 8 nucleotides align to TRBD2. CDR1 and CDR2 (germline): MRHNA, SNTAGT. After removal of 8 bases from V and 4 bases from J, the junction contained 10 bases not matched to a gene. This CDR3 spans 15 amino acids. The CDR3: CASFVGRAGYNEQFF. Here the CDR3 DNA reads TGTGCCAGCTTTGTCGGGAGGGCGGGTTACAATGAGCAGTTCTTC.

This clone came up a few times. The CDR3 DNA reads as TGTGCCAGCAGCGTATGGAGTGTCGGAAACACCGGGGAGCTGTTTTTT. Its protein product is CASSVWSVGNTGELFF. The chain is built from TRBV9 and TRBJ2-2, with unresolved D. Per the germline V gene, CDR1 is SGDLS and CDR2 is YYNGEE. This CDR3 has 16 residues. The V gene lost 1 base and the J gene lost 2 bases, with 12 bases spanning the gap.

The chain combines TRBV23-1 with TRBJ1-5, with D tentatively TRBD1 (6 bases). TRBV23-1 is given ORF status, its function remaining uncertain. V was pared by 4 bases and J by 7 bases, with 23 bases between. CDR3 length: 17 residues. CDR3 protein: CASSRDAREGEDQPQHF. CDR3 DNA: TGCGCCAGCAGTCGCGACGCGAGGGAGGGGGAAGACCAGCCCCAGCATTTT.

V usage is TRBV6-4 and J usage is TRBJ2-2; TRBD1 matches at 8 bases. Germline V gene sequence: CDR1 MRHNA, CDR2 SNTAGT. The length of the CDR3 is 16 residues. Trimming cost V 3 bases and J 3 bases; bases outside gene matches: 6. CDR3 nucleotides: TGTGCCAGCAGTGAATCGACAGGGGTACACACCGGGGAGCTGTTTTTT. It codes for CASSESTGVHTGELFF.

This clone appeared once. The V gene is TRBV29-1, the J gene TRBJ2-3; 8 nucleotides agree with TRBD2. Losses at the gene ends were 2 bases for V and 1 base for J; bases not matched to a gene: 8. This CDR3 is 16 amino acids long. Germline values: CDR1 SQVTM, CDR2 ANQGSEA. The CDR3 DNA sequence: TGCAGCGTTGAAAAGGGGACTAGTTCGGGCACAGATACGCAGTATTTT. Encoded protein: CSVEKGTSSGTDTQYF.

The chain couples TRBV6-1 to TRBJ2-5; a weak D match, TRBD1 (6 bases). The CDR3 covers 17 residues. Trimming took off 4 bases at V and 2 bases at J, with 20 bases between the two ends. Per germline, CDR1 MNHNS and CDR2 SASEGT. CDR3 residues: CASSVLVETGPQETQYF. DNA of the CDR3: TGTGCCAGCAGTGTTCTCGTCGAGACAGGACCTCAAGAGACCCAGTACTTC.